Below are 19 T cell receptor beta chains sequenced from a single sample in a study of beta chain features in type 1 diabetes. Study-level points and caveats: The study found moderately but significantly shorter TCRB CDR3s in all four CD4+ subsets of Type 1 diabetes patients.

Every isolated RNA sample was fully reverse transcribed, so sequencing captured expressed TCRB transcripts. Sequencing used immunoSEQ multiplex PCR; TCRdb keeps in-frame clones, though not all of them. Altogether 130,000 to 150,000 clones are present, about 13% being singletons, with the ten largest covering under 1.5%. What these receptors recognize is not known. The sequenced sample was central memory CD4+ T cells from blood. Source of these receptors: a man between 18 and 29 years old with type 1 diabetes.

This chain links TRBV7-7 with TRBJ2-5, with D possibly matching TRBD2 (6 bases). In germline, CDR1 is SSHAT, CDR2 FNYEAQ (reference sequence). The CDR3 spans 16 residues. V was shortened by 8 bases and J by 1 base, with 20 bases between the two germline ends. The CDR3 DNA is TGTGCCAGCGGGTTCCAGGAGGGGATCGCCCAAGAGACCCAGTACTTC. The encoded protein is CASGFQEGIAQETQYF.

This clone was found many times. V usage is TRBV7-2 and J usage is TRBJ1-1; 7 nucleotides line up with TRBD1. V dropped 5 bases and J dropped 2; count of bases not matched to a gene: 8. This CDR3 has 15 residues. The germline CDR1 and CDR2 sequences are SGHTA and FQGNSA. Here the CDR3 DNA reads TGTGCCAGCAGCCCGTCGACAGGGCTAAACACTGAAGCTTTCTTT. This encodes CASSPSTGLNTEAFF. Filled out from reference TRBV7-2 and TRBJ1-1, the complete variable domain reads GAGVSQSPSNKVTEKGKDVELRCDPISGHTALYWYRQSLGQGLEFLIYFQGNSAPDKSGLPSDRFSAERTGGSVSTLTIQRTQQEDSAVYLCASSPSTGLNTEAFFGQGTRLTVV.

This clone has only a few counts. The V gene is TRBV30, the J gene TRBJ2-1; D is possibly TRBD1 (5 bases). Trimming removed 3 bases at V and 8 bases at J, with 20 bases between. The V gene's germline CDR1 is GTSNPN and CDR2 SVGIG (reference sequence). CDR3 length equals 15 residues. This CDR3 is CAWRAVAGPRDEQFF. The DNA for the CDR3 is TGTGCCTGGAGGGCGGTGGCAGGCCCCAGGGATGAGCAGTTCTTC.

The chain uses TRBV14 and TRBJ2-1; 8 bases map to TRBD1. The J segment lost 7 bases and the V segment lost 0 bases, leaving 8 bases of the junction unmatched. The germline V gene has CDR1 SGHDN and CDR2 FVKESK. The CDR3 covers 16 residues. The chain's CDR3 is CASSQDIGQGANEQFF. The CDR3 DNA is TGTGCCAGCAGCCAAGATATCGGACAGGGTGCGAATGAGCAGTTCTTC.

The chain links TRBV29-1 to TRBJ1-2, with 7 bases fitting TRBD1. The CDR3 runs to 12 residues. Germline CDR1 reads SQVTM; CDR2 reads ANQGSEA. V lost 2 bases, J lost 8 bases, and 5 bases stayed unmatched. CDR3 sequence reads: CSVELQGLGYTF. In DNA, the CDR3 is TGCAGCGTTGAATTACAGGGGCTAGGCTACACCTTC.

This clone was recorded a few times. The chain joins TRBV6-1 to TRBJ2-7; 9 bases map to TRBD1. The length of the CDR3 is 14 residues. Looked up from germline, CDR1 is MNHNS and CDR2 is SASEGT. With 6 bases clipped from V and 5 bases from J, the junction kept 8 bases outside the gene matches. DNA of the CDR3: TGTGCCAGCAGCCCGGGACAGGGTTATAACGAGCAGTACTTC. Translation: CASSPGQGYNEQYF.

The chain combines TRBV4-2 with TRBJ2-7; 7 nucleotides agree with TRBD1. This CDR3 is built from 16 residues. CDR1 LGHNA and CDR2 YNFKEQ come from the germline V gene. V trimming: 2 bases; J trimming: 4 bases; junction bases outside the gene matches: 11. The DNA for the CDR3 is TGTGCCAGCAGCCAACCTGCTGCAGGGGGTGTTTACGAGCAGTACTTC. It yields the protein CASSQPAAGGVYEQYF.

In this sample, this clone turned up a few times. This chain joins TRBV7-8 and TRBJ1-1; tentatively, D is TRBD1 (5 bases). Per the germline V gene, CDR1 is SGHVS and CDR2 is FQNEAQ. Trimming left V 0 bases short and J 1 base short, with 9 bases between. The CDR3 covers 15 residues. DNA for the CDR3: TGTGCCAGCAGCTTAGCAGGGGCAAGGAACACTGAAGCTTTCTTT. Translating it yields CASSLAGARNTEAFF.

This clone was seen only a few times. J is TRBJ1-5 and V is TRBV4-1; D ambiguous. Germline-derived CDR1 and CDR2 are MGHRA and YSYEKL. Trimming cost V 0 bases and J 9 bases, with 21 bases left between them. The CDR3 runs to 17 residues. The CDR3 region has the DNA TGCGCCAGCAGCCAAGAGGCTGTTGCGGTCTCAAAAGGGCCCCAGCATTTT. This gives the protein CASSQEAVAVSKGPQHF.

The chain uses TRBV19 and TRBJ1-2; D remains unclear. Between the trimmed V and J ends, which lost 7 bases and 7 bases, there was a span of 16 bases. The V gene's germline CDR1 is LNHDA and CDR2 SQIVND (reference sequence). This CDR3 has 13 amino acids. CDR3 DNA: TGTGCCAGTACACTGTCAGGACGGATTGGCTACACCTTC. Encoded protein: CASTLSGRIGYTF.

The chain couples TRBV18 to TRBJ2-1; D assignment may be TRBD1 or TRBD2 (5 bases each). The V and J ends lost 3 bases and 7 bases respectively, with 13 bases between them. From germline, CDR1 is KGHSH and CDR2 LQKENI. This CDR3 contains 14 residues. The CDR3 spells CASSPSRDGNEQFF. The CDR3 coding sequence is TGTGCCAGCTCACCCTCCCGGGACGGGAATGAGCAGTTCTTC. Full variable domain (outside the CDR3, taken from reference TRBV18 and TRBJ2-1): NAGVMQNPRHLVRRRGQEARLRCSPMKGHSHVYWYRQLPEEGLKFMVYLQKENIIDESGMPKERFSAEFPKEGPSILRIQQVVRGDSAAYFCASSPSRDGNEQFFGPGTRLTVL.

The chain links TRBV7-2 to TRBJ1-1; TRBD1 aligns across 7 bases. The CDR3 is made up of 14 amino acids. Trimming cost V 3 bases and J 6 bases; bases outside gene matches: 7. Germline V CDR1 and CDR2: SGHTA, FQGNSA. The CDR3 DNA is TGTGCCAGCAGCTTCCAGGGGGTCAACCCTGAAGCTTTCTTT. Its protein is CASSFQGVNPEAFF.

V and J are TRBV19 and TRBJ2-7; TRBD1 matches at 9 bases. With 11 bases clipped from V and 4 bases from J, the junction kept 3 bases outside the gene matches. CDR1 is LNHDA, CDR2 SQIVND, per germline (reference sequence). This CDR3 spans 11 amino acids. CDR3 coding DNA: TGTGCCTCCGGGACAGGGTACGAGCAGTACTTC. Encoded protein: CASGTGYEQYF.

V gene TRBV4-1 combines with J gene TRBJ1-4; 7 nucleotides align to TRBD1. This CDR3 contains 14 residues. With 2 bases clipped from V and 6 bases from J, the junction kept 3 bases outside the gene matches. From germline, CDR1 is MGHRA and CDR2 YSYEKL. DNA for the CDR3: TGCGCCAGCAGCCAATCAGGGGGGGATGAAAAACTGTTTTTT. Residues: CASSQSGGDEKLFF.

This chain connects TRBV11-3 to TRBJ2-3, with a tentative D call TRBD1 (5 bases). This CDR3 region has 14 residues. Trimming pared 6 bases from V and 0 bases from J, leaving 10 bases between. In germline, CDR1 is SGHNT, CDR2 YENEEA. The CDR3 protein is CASSVGVSTDTQYF. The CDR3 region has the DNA TGTGCCAGCAGTGTAGGGGTTAGCACAGATACGCAGTATTTT. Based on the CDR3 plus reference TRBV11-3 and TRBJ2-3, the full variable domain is EAGVVQSPRYKIIEKKQPVAFWCNPISGHNTLYWYLQNLGQGPELLIRYENEEAVDDSQLPKDRFSAERLKGVDSTLKIQPAELGDSAVYLCASSVGVSTDTQYFGPGTRLTVL.

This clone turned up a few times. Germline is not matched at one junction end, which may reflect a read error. The CDR3 DNA reads as TGCATCGTTGAAGATATGCAGACCTATGGCTACACCTTC. Translation gives CIVEDMQTYGYTF. The chain carries TRBV29-1 and TRBJ1-2; D is unresolved. Germline V gene data show CDR1 as SQVTM and CDR2 as ANQGSEA. This CDR3 is built from 13 residues.

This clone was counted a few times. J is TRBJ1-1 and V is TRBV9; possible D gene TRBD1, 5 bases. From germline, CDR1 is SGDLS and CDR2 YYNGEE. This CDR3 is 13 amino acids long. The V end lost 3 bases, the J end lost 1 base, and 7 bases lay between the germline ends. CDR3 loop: CASSGTPNTEAFF. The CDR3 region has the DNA TGTGCCAGCAGCGGGACACCGAACACTGAAGCTTTCTTT.

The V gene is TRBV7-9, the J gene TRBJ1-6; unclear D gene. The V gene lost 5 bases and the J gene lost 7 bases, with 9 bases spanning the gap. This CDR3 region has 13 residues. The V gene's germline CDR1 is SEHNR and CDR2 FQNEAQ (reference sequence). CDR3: CASSPDGNSPLHF. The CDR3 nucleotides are TGTGCCAGCAGCCCAGACGGAAATTCACCCCTCCACTTT.

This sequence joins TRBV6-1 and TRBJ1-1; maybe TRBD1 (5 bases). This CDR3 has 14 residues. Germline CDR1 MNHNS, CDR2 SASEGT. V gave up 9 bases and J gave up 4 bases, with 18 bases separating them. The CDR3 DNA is TGTGCCAGTTACCCCGGGACTGGAGGCACTGAAGCTTTCTTT. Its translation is CASYPGTGGTEAFF.